The 14 T cell receptor beta chains below come from one sample, sequenced in a study of shared clonotypes between healthy human individuals. Assay used: immunoSEQ multiplex PCR; TCRdb lists only in-frame clones, some missing. The sample records 2 million to 2.5 million clones, around 90% being singletons. Material for sequencing was naive CD4+ T cells from PBMCs. The subset denotes: CD45RA+ positively selected. The receptors derive from a young man in good health. Some clones in this sample may be carry-over from other donors' samples.

V usage is TRBV7-2 and J usage is TRBJ2-7, with D possibly being TRBD2 (6 bases). Per germline, CDR1 SGHTA and CDR2 FQGNSA. The CDR3 is 14 amino acids. V lost 3 bases to trimming and J lost 4 bases, with 13 bases between them. CDR3 DNA: TGTGCCAGCAGCTTGGTTGCGGGGCTATACGAGCAGTACTTC. It yields the protein CASSLVAGLYEQYF.

The V call is TRBV7-9, the J call TRBJ2-5; 7 bases line up with TRBD2. CDR1 is SEHNR, CDR2 FQNEAQ, per germline (reference sequence). V was pared by 5 bases and J by 5 bases, with 11 bases of the junction left unmatched. The CDR3 extends over 15 amino acids. Here the CDR3 DNA reads TGTGCCAGCAGCAATGCAGCGGGACCAGGCGAGACCCAGTACTTC. Its translation is CASSNAAGPGETQYF.

The CDR3 DNA sequence: TGCGCCAGCAGCGACTCCGGGACACCTACTTCCTACGAGCAGTACTTC. As protein: CASSDSGTPTSYEQYF. V usage is TRBV5-1 and J usage is TRBJ2-7, with a tentative D call TRBD1 (6 bases). This CDR3 is built from 16 residues. Germline CDR1 and CDR2: SGHRS and YFSETQ. Trimming left V 4 bases short and J 1 base short, with 18 bases between.

The chain employs TRBV14 and TRBJ2-3; no definite D call. Looked up from germline, CDR1 is SGHDN and CDR2 is FVKESK. V was cut by 4 bases and J by 8 bases, with 7 bases left in between. The length of the CDR3 is 11 residues. The CDR3 loop reads CASSLQGTQYF. CDR3 nucleotides: TGTGCCAGCAGCCTCCAAGGTACGCAGTATTTT.

The chain joins TRBV5-6 to TRBJ2-7; no reliable D call. CDR1 and CDR2 from the germline V gene are SGHDT and YYEEEE. The CDR3 contains 14 residues. The V end lost 5 bases, the J end lost 2 bases, and 14 bases lay between the germline ends. The CDR3 DNA sequence: TGTGCCAGCAGTCAGCGTGACCGTGCCTACGAGCAGTACTTC. Encoded protein: CASSQRDRAYEQYF.

This chain connects TRBV5-4 to TRBJ1-1; D gene uncertain. The CDR3 spans 13 residues. Trimming cost V 6 bases and J 3 bases, with 12 bases left between them. In germline, CDR1 is SGHNT, CDR2 YYREEE (reference sequence). CDR3 amino acids: CASKEWVDTEAFF. In nucleotides, the CDR3 is TGTGCCAGCAAGGAGTGGGTTGACACTGAAGCTTTCTTT.

The genes are TRBV7-2 and TRBJ2-7, with a possible D match to TRBD2 (6 bases). CDR3 length: 15 residues. Germline assignment: CDR1 SGHTA and CDR2 FQGNSA. V shed 3 bases and J shed 3 bases, with 15 bases lying between them. This CDR3 is CASSFRSGLVYEQYF. The CDR3 nucleotides read TGTGCCAGCAGCTTTAGGTCGGGACTCGTCTACGAGCAGTACTTC.

The chain couples TRBV7-8 to TRBJ2-2, with 12 bases aligning to TRBD1. J gave up 0 bases and V 5 bases, and 10 bases lay outside the gene matches. The CDR3 consists of 19 residues. The germline gives CDR1 SGHVS, CDR2 FQNEAQ. CDR3 region: CASSRRDRGPFSNTGELFF. The CDR3 nucleotides are TGTGCCAGCAGCCGACGGGACAGGGGGCCGTTTTCGAACACCGGGGAGCTGTTTTTT.

The V and J genes are TRBV5-1 and TRBJ1-3; D gene unclear. Deletions cut 2 bases from V and 0 bases from J, with 15 bases between. The germline V gene has CDR1 SGHRS and CDR2 YFSETQ. The CDR3 runs to 17 residues. CDR3 loop: CASSLNPGARSGNTIYF. The CDR3 DNA sequence: TGCGCCAGCAGCTTAAACCCGGGAGCCCGCTCTGGAAACACCATATATTTT.

The chain recombines TRBV28 with TRBJ1-3; D is unresolved. Germline lookup yields CDR1 MDHEN and CDR2 SYDVKM. There are 16 residues in the CDR3. Trimming took off 3 bases at V and 4 bases at J, with 16 bases between the two ends. In DNA form, the CDR3 reads TGTGCCAGCAGTTTTAGTGGCGCTGGCTCGGGAAACACCATATATTTT. Amino acid sequence: CASSFSGAGSGNTIYF.

V is TRBV30 and J is TRBJ2-1, with TRBD2 as a possible D gene (6 bases). Germline assignment: CDR1 GTSNPN and CDR2 SVGIG (reference sequence). The length of the CDR3 is 12 residues. The V end was cut by 5 bases, the J end by 7 bases, with 12 bases between. The CDR3 here is CAWAPRENEQFF. In nucleotides, the CDR3 is TGTGCCTGGGCCCCACGGGAGAATGAGCAGTTCTTC.

The chain links TRBV11-2 to TRBJ2-1; no definite D call. The germline V and J ends were trimmed by 3 bases and 0 bases, with 12 bases remaining between them. Germline V gene data show CDR1 as SGHAT and CDR2 as FQNNGV. The length of the CDR3 is 16 residues. This chain's CDR3 is CASSFDSFSSYNEQFF. CDR3 in DNA: TGTGCCAGCAGCTTCGATAGCTTTAGCTCCTACAATGAGCAGTTCTTC.

V gene TRBV18 combines with J gene TRBJ2-6, with D unclear. V shed 5 bases and J shed 0 bases, with 11 bases lying between them. CDR3 size: 16 residues. From germline, CDR1 is KGHSH and CDR2 LQKENI. The CDR3 reads CASSSRQISGANVLTF. The CDR3 DNA sequence: TGTGCCAGCTCATCGCGGCAAATCTCTGGGGCCAACGTCCTGACTTTC.

This clone is a singleton in its sample. V gene TRBV7-3 combines with J gene TRBJ2-6, with 10 bases lining up with TRBD1. The CDR3 is made up of 20 amino acids. CDR1 and CDR2 (germline): SGHTA, FQGTGA. The trim removed 5 bases at V and 1 base at J, leaving 14 bases unmatched. CDR3 DNA sequence: TGTGCCAGCAGCCTCCCGGTGGGGGGACAGGGGTCGTCTGGGGCCAACGTCCTGACTTTC. It specifies CASSLPVGGQGSSGANVLTF.